This T cell receptor (beta chain) was sequenced in a study of regulatory T cells in long-lasting Graves disease. Germline V gives CDR1 MNHNS, CDR2 SASEGT. V lost 5 bases to trimming and J lost 4 bases, with 9 bases between them. The CDR3 contains 13 residues. Arm-PCR of CDR3 regions and iRepertoire HTBI primers were the basis on which TCR beta libraries were built. Authors' data handling: Analysis of the samples identified approximately 63 TRBV and over 13 TRBJ segments. A single record per CDR3 protein comes from TCRdb applying MiXCR to the multiplex PCR reads. TCRdb's processing, not the authors' own work, is the source of the V and J calls. The top ten clones hold about 29% of a sample with approximately 350,000 distinct CDR3 sequences, about 23% of them seen once. Sample time point: persistent/refractory GD, antithyroid drugs over 5 years with positive TRAb. PBMCs were the source of the RNA used for TCR sequencing.

The clonotype originates from a woman in her 40s with Graves disease. The sample here was peripheral blood mononuclear cells (PBMCs), taken when the disease was refractory, from a patient treated with antithyroid drugs. V and J are TRBV6-1 and TRBJ1-3, with TRBD1 as a possible D gene (6 bases). CDR3 coding DNA: TGTGCCAGCAGTAAGGACAGAGGAAACACCATATATTTT. It is translated as CASSKDRGNTIYF.